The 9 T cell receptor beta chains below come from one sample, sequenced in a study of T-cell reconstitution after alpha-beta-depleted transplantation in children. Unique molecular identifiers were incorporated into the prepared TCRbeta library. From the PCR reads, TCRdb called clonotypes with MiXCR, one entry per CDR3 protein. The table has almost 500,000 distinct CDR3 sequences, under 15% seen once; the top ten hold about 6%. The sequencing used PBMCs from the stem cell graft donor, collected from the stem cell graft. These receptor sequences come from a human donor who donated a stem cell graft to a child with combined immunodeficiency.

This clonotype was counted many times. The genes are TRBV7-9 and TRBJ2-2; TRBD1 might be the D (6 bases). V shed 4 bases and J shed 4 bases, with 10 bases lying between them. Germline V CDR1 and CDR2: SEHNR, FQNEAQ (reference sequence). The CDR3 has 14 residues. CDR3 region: CASSSRGGTGELFF. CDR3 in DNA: TGTGCCAGCAGCTCCCGAGGGGGCACCGGGGAGCTGTTTTTT. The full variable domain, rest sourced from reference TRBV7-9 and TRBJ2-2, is DTGVSQNPRHKITKRGQNVTFRCDPISEHNRLYWYRQTLGQGPEFLTYFQNEAQLEKSRLLSDRFSAERPKGSFSTLEIQRTEQGDSAMYLCASSSRGGTGELFFGEGSRLTVL.

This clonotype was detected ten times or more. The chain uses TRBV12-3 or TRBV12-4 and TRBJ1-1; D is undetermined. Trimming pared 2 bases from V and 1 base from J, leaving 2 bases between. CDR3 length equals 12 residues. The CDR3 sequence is CASSLSNTEAFF. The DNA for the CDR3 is TGTGCCAGCAGTTTATCGAACACTGAAGCTTTCTTT.

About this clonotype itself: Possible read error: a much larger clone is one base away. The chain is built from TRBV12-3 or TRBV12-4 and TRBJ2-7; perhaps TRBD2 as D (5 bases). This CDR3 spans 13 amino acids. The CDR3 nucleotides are TGTGTCAGCAGACCGGGGTTGGGCTACGAGCAGTACTTC. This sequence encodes CVSRPGLGYEQYF.

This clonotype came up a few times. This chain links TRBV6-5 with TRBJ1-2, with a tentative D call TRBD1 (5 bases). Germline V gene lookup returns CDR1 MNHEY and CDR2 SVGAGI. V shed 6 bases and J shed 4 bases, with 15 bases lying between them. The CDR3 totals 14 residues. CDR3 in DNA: TGTGCCAGCAGCCCCCGGGGGGGAACCTATGGCTACACCTTC. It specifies CASSPRGGTYGYTF.

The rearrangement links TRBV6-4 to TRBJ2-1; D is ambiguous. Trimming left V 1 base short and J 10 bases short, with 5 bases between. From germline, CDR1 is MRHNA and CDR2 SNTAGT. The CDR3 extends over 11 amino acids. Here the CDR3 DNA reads TGTGCCAGCAGTGACTATGGCGAGCAGTTCTTC. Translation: CASSDYGEQFF.

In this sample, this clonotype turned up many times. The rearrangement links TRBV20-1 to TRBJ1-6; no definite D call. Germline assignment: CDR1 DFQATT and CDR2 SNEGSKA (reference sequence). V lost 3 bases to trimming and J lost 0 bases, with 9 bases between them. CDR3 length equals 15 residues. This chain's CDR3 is CSASARGSYNSPLHF. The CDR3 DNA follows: TGCAGTGCTAGTGCCCGAGGCTCCTATAATTCACCCCTCCACTTT.

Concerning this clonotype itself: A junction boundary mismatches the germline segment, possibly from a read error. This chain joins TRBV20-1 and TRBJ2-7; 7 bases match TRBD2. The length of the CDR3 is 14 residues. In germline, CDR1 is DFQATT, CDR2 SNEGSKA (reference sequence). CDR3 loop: CSVRRREFSYEQYF. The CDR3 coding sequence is TGCAGTGTTAGACGGCGGGAGTTCTCCTACGAGCAGTACTTC.

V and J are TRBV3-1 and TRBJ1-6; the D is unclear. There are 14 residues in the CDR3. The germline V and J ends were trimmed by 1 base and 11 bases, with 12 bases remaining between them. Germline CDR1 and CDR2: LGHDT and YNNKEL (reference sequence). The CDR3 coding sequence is TGTGCCAGCAGCCAAGGGGATGAGTGGACACCCCTCCACTTT. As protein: CASSQGDEWTPLHF.

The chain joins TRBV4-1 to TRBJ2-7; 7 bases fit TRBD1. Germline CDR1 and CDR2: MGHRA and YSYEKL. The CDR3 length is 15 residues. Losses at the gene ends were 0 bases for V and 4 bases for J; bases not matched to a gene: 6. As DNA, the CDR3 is TGCGCCAGCAGCCAAGAGACAGGGAGAGCGTACGAGCAGTACTTC. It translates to CASSQETGRAYEQYF.